This TCR beta chain was identified during a study of radiotherapy plus CTLA-4 blockade in lung cancer. Findings of the study overall: The best predictor of response was reported to be early blood T cell clone dynamics, with interferon-beta.

Sequencing used immunoSEQ multiplex PCR; TCRdb keeps in-frame clones, though not all of them. The profile shows about 93,000 clones, around nine tenths of them singletons. In this sample, this clone turned up once. The target antigen is unknown. Focal radiation plus CTLA-4 blockade with ipilimumab was given to patients with chemo-refractory metastatic non-small-cell lung cancer. V lost 3 bases to trimming and J lost 0 bases; unmatched junction nucleotides: 2. The CDR3 extends over 17 amino acids. Germline CDR1 and CDR2: SGHAT and FQNNGV. Sequenced material: peripheral blood, taken from a patient treated with radiotherapy plus ipilimumab. This clonotype was obtained from a human donor with non-small cell lung cancer that progressed on radiotherapy plus ipilimumab. The chain is built from TRBV11-2 and TRBJ2-6; 10 nucleotides line up with TRBD1. The CDR3: CASSFRDRGSGANVLTF. CDR3 coding DNA: TGTGCCAGCAGCTTCCGGGACAGGGGCTCTGGGGCCAACGTCCTGACTTTC.